Each of the 25 T cell receptor beta chains below was sequenced from the same sample in a study of cytomegalovirus exposure and HLA in healthy donors (dated by TCRdb to the late 2010s). Library generation was performed with the immunoSEQ multiplex PCR assay. For the multiplex PCR, a mixture combining 60 forward primers for TCR Vbeta segments and 13 reverse primers for TCR Jbeta segments was used. Held by TCRdb, this immuneACCESS table contains in-frame sequences only and omits some clones. Under half of the omission traces to an unresolved V gene where checked; the cause of the rest is unknown. The sample table shows tens of thousands of clones, and 80% to 90% are seen once. The ten largest clones represent under 20% of the sample. Sequenced sample: PBMCs. These receptors all come from a man aged 70 or older in good health and CMV-seropositive.

CDR3 sequence reads: CASSPQAGLTDTQYF. CDR3 sequence (DNA): TGTGCCAGCAGCCCCCAAGCGGGCCTCACAGATACGCAGTATTTT. V and J are TRBV7-3 and TRBJ2-3; D possibly corresponds to TRBD2 (6 bases). Germline V gene sequence: CDR1 SGHTA, CDR2 FQGTGA. The CDR3 length is 15 residues. The V gene lost 5 bases and the J gene lost 2 bases, with 14 bases spanning the gap.

The chain employs TRBV6-1 and TRBJ1-5; D uncertain. Trimming stripped 7 bases from V and 5 bases from J, with 15 bases between. The CDR3 extends over 14 amino acids. Germline V lookup: CDR1 MNHNS, CDR2 SASEGT. The CDR3 here is CASIKFREDQPQHF. In DNA form, the CDR3 reads TGTGCCAGCATAAAATTCCGGGAGGATCAGCCCCAGCATTTT.

The rearrangement uses TRBV4-3 and TRBJ1-1; weak D call: TRBD1 (5 bases). CDR1 and CDR2 from the germline V gene are LGHNA and YSLEER. This CDR3 region has 14 residues. V lost 2 bases to trimming and J lost 5 bases, with 12 bases between them. The CDR3 DNA sequence: TGCGCCAGCAGCCAACAACAGGTAGTTACTGAAGCTTTCTTT. Residues: CASSQQQVVTEAFF.

The V gene is TRBV4-1, the J gene TRBJ2-3; 15 bases agree with TRBD2. Germline V CDR1 and CDR2: MGHRA, YSYEKL. This CDR3 has 20 residues. V lost 1 base to trimming and J lost 0 bases; unmatched junction nucleotides: 8. In DNA, the CDR3 is TGCGCCAGCAGCCAAGTGGGCGGGACTAGCGGGGGGCCTAGCACAGATACGCAGTATTTT. Amino acids: CASSQVGGTSGGPSTDTQYF.

This CDR3 reads CASSQATSYNEQFF. CDR3 DNA: TGTGCCAGCAGTCAGGCTACCTCCTACAATGAGCAGTTCTTC. The J gene is TRBJ2-1, the V gene TRBV27, with no clear D. This CDR3 is built from 14 residues. Germline assignment: CDR1 MNHEY and CDR2 SMNVEV (reference sequence). Trimming stripped 5 bases from V and 0 bases from J, with 8 bases between.

The rearrangement uses TRBV7-8 and TRBJ2-7; the match to TRBD1 covers 8 bases. Germline-derived CDR1 and CDR2 are SGHVS and FQNEAQ. This CDR3 is built from 14 residues. V lost 5 bases to trimming and J lost 3 bases; unmatched junction nucleotides: 6. Written as DNA, the CDR3 is TGTGCCAGCAGCCCGGGGACAGGCAGCTACGAGCAGTACTTC. Its protein product is CASSPGTGSYEQYF.

As to this clone: Other DNA sequences in the same sample also yield this CDR3. The genes are TRBV6-1 and TRBJ2-5, with TRBD1 as a possible D gene (5 bases). The length of the CDR3 is 12 residues. Germline V gene sequence: CDR1 MNHNS, CDR2 SASEGT. With 8 bases removed from V and 5 bases from J, the gap between germline ends came to 12 bases. CDR3 in DNA: TGTGCCAGCTCAGGGCCTCTGGAGACCCAGTACTTC. Protein sequence: CASSGPLETQYF.

The chain couples TRBV7-9 to TRBJ1-1; 9 bases match TRBD1. Germline V gene lookup returns CDR1 SEHNR and CDR2 FQNEAQ (reference sequence). The CDR3 contains 15 residues. Losses at the gene ends were 5 bases for V and 4 bases for J; bases not matched to a gene: 8. The CDR3, as DNA: TGTGCCAGCAGCCTTCACAGGGGGCAGGGCACTGAAGCTTTCTTT. The encoded protein is CASSLHRGQGTEAFF.

V and J are TRBV6-5 and TRBJ1-4; TRBD1 is a possible D gene (6 bases). V was clipped by 5 bases and J by 7 bases, with 14 bases between them. This CDR3 region has 14 residues. CDR1 is MNHEY and CDR2 is SVGAGI in the germline V gene. DNA of the CDR3: TGTGCCAGCAGTAGACATAGGGGGGGTGAAAAACTGTTTTTT. Translation gives CASSRHRGGEKLFF.

The CDR3: CASTQGVIGEQFF. The CDR3 bases are TGTGCCAGCACACAGGGGGTTATTGGTGAGCAGTTCTTC. V usage is TRBV2 and J usage is TRBJ2-1; TRBD1 aligns across 8 bases. V gave up 7 bases and J gave up 9 bases; unmatched junction bases: 8. CDR1 and CDR2 (germline): SNHLY, FYNNEI. CDR3 length equals 13 residues.

This chain joins TRBV29-1 and TRBJ2-1; the match to TRBD1 covers 9 bases. V lost 4 bases and J lost 6; bases outside the gene matches: 16. CDR3 length equals 17 residues. Germline V gene lookup returns CDR1 SQVTM and CDR2 ANQGSEA. This CDR3 reads CSVGPTTDRGRGNEQFF. CDR3 nucleotides: TGCAGCGTTGGACCTACCACGGACAGGGGCAGAGGCAATGAGCAGTTCTTC.

This chain joins TRBV19 and TRBJ2-7; TRBD1 might be the D (7 bases). The CDR3 loop spans 13 amino acids. Trimming shortened V by 6 bases and J by 4 bases, and 13 bases separated the two germline ends. The germline gives CDR1 LNHDA, CDR2 SQIVND (reference sequence). CDR3 DNA sequence: TGTGCCAGTAGGGCATCAGGGGGGTACGAGCAGTACTTC. It codes for CASRASGGYEQYF.

This clone was seen a handful of times. The chain links TRBV6-1 to TRBJ1-5; D is possibly TRBD1 (5 bases). The CDR3 is 13 residues long. Trimming took off 2 bases at V and 4 bases at J, with 6 bases between the two ends. Germline V gives CDR1 MNHNS, CDR2 SASEGT. CDR3 sequence: CASSERTNQPQHF. CDR3 nucleotides: TGTGCCAGCAGTGAACGGACAAATCAGCCCCAGCATTTT.

The chain joins TRBV7-2 to TRBJ1-2; 8 positions agree with TRBD1. The CDR3 runs 16 residues. Looked up from germline, CDR1 is SGHTA and CDR2 is FQGNSA. V gave up 4 bases and J gave up 4 bases; unmatched junction bases: 11. This chain's CDR3 is CASSSPTGVPLYGYTF. The CDR3 nucleotides read TGTGCCAGCAGCTCACCGACAGGGGTCCCCCTCTATGGCTACACCTTC.

The CDR3, as DNA: TGCGCCAGCAGCCAAGATAGTTTGCGGAGCTCCTATAATTCACCCCTCCACTTT. It yields the protein CASSQDSLRSSYNSPLHF. The chain links TRBV4-3 to TRBJ1-6; the D is unclear. CDR3 length: 18 amino acids. V was clipped by 0 bases and J by 0 bases, with 12 bases between them. Germline V gene sequence: CDR1 LGHNA, CDR2 YSLEER.

This clone was counted a single time. The chain has TRBV2 and TRBJ2-7; 7 bases align to TRBD2. With V trimmed by 7 bases and J by 0 bases, 6 bases remained unmatched. This CDR3 has 14 residues. Per germline, CDR1 SNHLY and CDR2 FYNNEI. CDR3 protein: CASTAGAGSYEQYF. DNA for the CDR3: TGTGCCAGCACCGCGGGAGCTGGCTCCTACGAGCAGTACTTC.

The chain uses TRBV27 and TRBJ2-3; the D gene is possibly TRBD2 (5 bases). In germline, CDR1 is MNHEY, CDR2 SMNVEV (reference sequence). The CDR3 contains 14 residues. V lost 1 base and J 6 bases, leaving 11 bases between the germline ends. As DNA, the CDR3 is TGTGCCAGCAGTTTATACGGCGGCGGGGATACGCAGTATTTT. Protein: CASSLYGGGDTQYF.

The chain employs TRBV6-6 and TRBJ2-4, with D possibly being TRBD1 (5 bases). V lost 4 bases and J 0 bases, leaving 10 bases between the germline ends. Per the germline V gene, CDR1 is MNHNY and CDR2 is SVGAGI (reference sequence). This CDR3 contains 15 residues. The CDR3 bases are TGTGCCAGCAGTTCGACGACAGAAGCCAAAAACATTCAGTACTTC. It specifies CASSSTTEAKNIQYF.

In this sample, this clone turned up a few times. The chain recombines TRBV7-9 with TRBJ2-7; D might be TRBD1 (6 bases). There are 12 residues in the CDR3. V was cut by 0 bases and J by 6 bases, with 6 bases left in between. The germline V gene encodes CDR1 SEHNR and CDR2 FQNEAQ (reference sequence). The CDR3 spells CASSLAGGEQYF. The CDR3 DNA reads as TGTGCCAGCAGCTTAGCAGGGGGCGAGCAGTACTTC.

The chain employs TRBV7-9 and TRBJ2-3, with D tentatively TRBD1 (5 bases). The CDR3 extends over 12 amino acids. V dropped 2 bases and J dropped 6 bases, with 6 bases sitting between them. Germline loops: CDR1 SEHNR, CDR2 FQNEAQ (reference sequence). The CDR3: CASSLSGDTQYF. CDR3 DNA sequence: TGTGCCAGCAGCTTATCAGGGGATACGCAGTATTTT.

The chain joins TRBV9 to TRBJ1-3; 8 nucleotides line up with TRBD1. The V gene end was trimmed by 1 base and the J gene end by 2 bases; junction bases not matched to a gene: 2. Germline V gene lookup returns CDR1 SGDLS and CDR2 YYNGEE. The length of the CDR3 is 15 residues. The CDR3, as DNA: TGTGCCAGCAGCGTACAGGGGGCGGCTGGAAACACCATATATTTT. Translating gives CASSVQGAAGNTIYF.

This chain links TRBV7-6 with TRBJ2-3; 12 positions agree with TRBD2. V was pared by 2 bases and J by 5 bases, with 2 bases of the junction left unmatched. This CDR3 spans 15 amino acids. Germline V CDR1 and CDR2: SGHVS, FNYEAQ. CDR3: CASSLLLAGGDTQYF. The CDR3 nucleotides read TGTGCCAGCAGCTTATTACTAGCGGGGGGAGATACGCAGTATTTT.

The chain couples TRBV18 to TRBJ2-7; TRBD2 matches at 10 bases. The CDR3 has 15 residues. Unmatched junction bases numbered 4, after V lost 3 bases and J lost 2 bases. From germline, CDR1 is KGHSH and CDR2 LQKENI. In DNA form, the CDR3 reads TGTGCCAGCTCACCGAGAGCGGGAGGGGCCTACGAGCAGTACTTC. It encodes CASSPRAGGAYEQYF.

Only a few counts were recorded for this clone. The V gene is TRBV2, the J gene TRBJ1-1; D is unresolved. Germline CDR1 and CDR2: SNHLY and FYNNEI. The V and J ends lost 7 bases and 3 bases respectively, with 15 bases between them. The CDR3 loop spans 14 amino acids. Here the CDR3 DNA reads TGTGCCAGCAATCAAAAAGGAGTTGACACTGAAGCTTTCTTT. Residues: CASNQKGVDTEAFF. Together with reference TRBV2 and TRBJ1-1, the CDR3 gives the full variable domain: EPEVTQTPSHQVTQMGQEVILRCVPISNHLYFYWYRQILGQKVEFLVSFYNNEISEKSEIFDDQFSVERPDGSNFTLKIRSTKLEDSAMYFCASNQKGVDTEAFFGQGTRLTVV.

In its sample, this clone was seen a few times. The CDR3 DNA reads TGTGCCAGCAGTTACGATACAGGGTTGGGCACCGGGGAGCTGTTTTTT. Translation gives CASSYDTGLGTGELFF. The rearrangement links TRBV6-5 to TRBJ2-2; D is possibly TRBD1 (6 bases). V was clipped by 2 bases and J by 4 bases, with 14 bases between them. Germline V gene data show CDR1 as MNHEY and CDR2 as SVGAGI. This CDR3 contains 16 residues.